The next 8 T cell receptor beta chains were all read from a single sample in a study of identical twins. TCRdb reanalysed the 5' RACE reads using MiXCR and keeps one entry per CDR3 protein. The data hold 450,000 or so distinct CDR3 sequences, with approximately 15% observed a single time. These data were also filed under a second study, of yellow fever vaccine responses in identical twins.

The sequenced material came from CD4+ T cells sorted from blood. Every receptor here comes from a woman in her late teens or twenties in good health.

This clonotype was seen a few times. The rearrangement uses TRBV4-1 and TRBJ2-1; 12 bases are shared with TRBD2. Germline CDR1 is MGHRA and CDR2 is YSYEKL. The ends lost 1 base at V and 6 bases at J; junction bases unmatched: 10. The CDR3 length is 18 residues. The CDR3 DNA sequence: TGCGCCAGCAGCCAAGCGACTAGCGGGAGCTTATCTCGCAATGAGCAGTTCTTC. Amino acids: CASSQATSGSLSRNEQFF.

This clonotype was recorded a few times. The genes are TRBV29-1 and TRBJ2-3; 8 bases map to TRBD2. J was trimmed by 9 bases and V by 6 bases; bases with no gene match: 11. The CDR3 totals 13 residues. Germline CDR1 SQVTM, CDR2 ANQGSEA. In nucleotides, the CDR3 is TGCAGCGTCCCGTTGGGACTAGGAAGCACGCAGTATTTT. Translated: CSVPLGLGSTQYF.

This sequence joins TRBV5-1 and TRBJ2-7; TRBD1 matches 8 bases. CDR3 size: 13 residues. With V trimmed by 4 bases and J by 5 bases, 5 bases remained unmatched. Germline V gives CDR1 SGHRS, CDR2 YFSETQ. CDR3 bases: TGCGCCAGCAGCGCCGGGACAGGCAACGAGCAGTACTTC. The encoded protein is CASSAGTGNEQYF.

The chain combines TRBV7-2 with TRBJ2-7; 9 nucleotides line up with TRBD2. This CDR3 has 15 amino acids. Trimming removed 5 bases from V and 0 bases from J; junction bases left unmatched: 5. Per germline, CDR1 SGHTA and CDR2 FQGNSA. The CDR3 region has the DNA TGTGCCAGCAGCCGTAGCGGGGGAAGCTCCTACGAGCAGTACTTC. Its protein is CASSRSGGSSYEQYF. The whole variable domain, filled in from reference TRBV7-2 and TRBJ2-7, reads GAGVSQSPSNKVTEKGKDVELRCDPISGHTALYWYRQSLGQGLEFLIYFQGNSAPDKSGLPSDRFSAERTGGSVSTLTIQRTQQEDSAVYLCASSRSGGSSYEQYFGPGTRLTVT.

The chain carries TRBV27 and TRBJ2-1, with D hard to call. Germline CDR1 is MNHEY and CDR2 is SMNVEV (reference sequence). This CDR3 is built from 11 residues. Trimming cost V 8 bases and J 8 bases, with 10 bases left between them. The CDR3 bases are TGTGCCAGCCGTCAAGTTTATGAGCAGTTCTTC. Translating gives CASRQVYEQFF.

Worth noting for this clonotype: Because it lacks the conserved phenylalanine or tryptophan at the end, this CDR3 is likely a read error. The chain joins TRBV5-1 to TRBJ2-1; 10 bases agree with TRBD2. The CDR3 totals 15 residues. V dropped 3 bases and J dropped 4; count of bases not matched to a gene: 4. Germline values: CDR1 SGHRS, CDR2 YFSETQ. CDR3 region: CASSSGTSVYNEQFL. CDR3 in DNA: TGCGCCAGCAGCTCCGGGACTAGCGTGTACAATGAGCAGTTCCTC.

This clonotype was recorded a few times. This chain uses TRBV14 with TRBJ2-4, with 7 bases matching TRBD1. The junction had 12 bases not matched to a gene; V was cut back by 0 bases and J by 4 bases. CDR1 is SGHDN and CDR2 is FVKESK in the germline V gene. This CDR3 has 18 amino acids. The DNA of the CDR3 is TGTGCCAGCAGCCAAGATATGGACCCGGGCAGGGGGAAAAACATTCAGTACTTC. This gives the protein CASSQDMDPGRGKNIQYF.

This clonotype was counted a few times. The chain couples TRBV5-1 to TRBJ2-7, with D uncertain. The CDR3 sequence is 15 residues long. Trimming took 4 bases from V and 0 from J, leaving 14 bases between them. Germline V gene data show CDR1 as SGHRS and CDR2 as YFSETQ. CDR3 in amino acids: CASSEVPGLSYEQYF. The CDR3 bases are TGCGCCAGCAGCGAGGTCCCGGGCCTCTCCTACGAGCAGTACTTC.